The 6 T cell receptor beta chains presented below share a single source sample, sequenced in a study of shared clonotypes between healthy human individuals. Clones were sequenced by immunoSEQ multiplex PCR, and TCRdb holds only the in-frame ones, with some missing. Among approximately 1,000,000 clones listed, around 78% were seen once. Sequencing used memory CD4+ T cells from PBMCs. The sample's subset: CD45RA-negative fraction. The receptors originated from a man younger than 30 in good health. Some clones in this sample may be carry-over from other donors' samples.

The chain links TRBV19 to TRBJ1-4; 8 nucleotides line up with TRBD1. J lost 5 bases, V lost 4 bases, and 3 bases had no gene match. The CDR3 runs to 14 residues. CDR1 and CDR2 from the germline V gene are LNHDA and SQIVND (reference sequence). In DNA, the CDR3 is TGTGCCAGTAGTACAGGGGGCTCGAATGAAAAACTGTTTTTT. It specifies CASSTGGSNEKLFF.

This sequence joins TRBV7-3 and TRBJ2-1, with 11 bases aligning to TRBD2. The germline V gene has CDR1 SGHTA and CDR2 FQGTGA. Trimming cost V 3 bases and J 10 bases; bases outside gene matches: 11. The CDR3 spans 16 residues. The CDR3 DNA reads TGTGCCAGCAGCTTGCGGGCTAGCGGGAGGATACGAGAGCAGTTCTTC. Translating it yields CASSLRASGRIREQFF.

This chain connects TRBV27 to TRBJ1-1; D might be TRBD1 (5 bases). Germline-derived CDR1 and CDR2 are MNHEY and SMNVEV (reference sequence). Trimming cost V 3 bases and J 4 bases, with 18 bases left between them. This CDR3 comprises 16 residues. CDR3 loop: CASSFIRTPGGTEAFF. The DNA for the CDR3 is TGTGCCAGCAGTTTTATTCGGACACCCGGTGGCACTGAAGCTTTCTTT.

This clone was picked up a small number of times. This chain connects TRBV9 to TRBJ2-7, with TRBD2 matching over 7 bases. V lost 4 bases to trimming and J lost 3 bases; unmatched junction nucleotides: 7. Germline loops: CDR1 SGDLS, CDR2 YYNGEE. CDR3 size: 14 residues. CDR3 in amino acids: CASSPGTTYYEQYF. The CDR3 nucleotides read TGTGCCAGCAGCCCAGGGACTACTTACTACGAGCAGTACTTC. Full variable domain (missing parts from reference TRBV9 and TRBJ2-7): DSGVTQTPKHLITATGQRVTLRCSPRSGDLSVYWYQQSLDQGLQFLIQYYNGEERAKGNILERFSAQQFPDLHSELNLSSLELGDSALYFCASSPGTTYYEQYFGPGTRLTVT.

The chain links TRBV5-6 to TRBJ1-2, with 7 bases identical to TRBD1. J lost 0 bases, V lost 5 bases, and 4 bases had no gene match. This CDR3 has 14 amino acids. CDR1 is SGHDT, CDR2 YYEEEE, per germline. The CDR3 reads CASRGTATNYGYTF. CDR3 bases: TGTGCCAGCAGGGGGACAGCCACTAACTATGGCTACACCTTC.

The CDR3 here is CASSFGGSGSYEQYF. CDR3 nucleotides: TGTGCCAGCAGCTTTGGTGGTAGCGGGAGCTACGAGCAGTACTTC. The genes are TRBV11-3 and TRBJ2-7; TRBD2 matches at 9 bases. CDR3 length: 15 amino acids. Germline V gives CDR1 SGHNT, CDR2 YENEEA. V dropped 3 bases and J dropped 3; count of bases not matched to a gene: 6. Full variable domain (rest looked up from reference TRBV11-3 and TRBJ2-7): EAGVVQSPRYKIIEKKQPVAFWCNPISGHNTLYWYLQNLGQGPELLIRYENEEAVDDSQLPKDRFSAERLKGVDSTLKIQPAELGDSAVYLCASSFGGSGSYEQYFGPGTRLTVT.